The 3 T cell receptor beta chains in this list originate from one sample, sequenced in a study of tissue T cells after allogeneic stem cell transplantation. TCRdb keeps only in-frame clones here, not all; method: immunoSEQ multiplex PCR. The sample has 4,000 to 5,000 clones; about two thirds are singletons. Material: tissue from the esophagus, obtained at autopsy. Receptor source: a female donor over 55 with lung cancer.

The table lists this clone with a few counts. The chain uses TRBV19 and TRBJ1-6; D is uncertain. The CDR3 extends over 16 amino acids. V was cut by 6 bases and J by 0 bases, with 12 bases left in between. Germline V lookup: CDR1 LNHDA, CDR2 SQIVND (reference sequence). The CDR3 spells CASSLHRSSYNSPLHF. The CDR3 coding sequence is TGTGCCAGTAGCCTACATCGAAGCTCCTATAATTCACCCCTCCACTTT.

The chain couples TRBV9 to TRBJ2-2, with 12 nucleotides matching TRBD2. With V trimmed by 1 base and J by 1 base, 2 bases remained unmatched. The germline V gene has CDR1 SGDLS and CDR2 YYNGEE. This CDR3 is 17 amino acids long. The CDR3 here is CASSVTSGGWNTGELFF. The CDR3 DNA sequence: TGTGCCAGCAGCGTAACTAGCGGGGGGTGGAACACCGGGGAGCTGTTTTTT.

CDR3 protein: CASSSRRRDRGGEAFF. DNA for the CDR3: TGTGCCAGCAGCTCGAGAAGGCGGGACAGGGGAGGTGAAGCTTTCTTT. This chain uses TRBV7-9 with TRBJ1-1; 10 bases line up with TRBD1. The length of the CDR3 is 16 residues. The germline V gene encodes CDR1 SEHNR and CDR2 FQNEAQ (reference sequence). The J segment lost 7 bases and the V segment lost 4 bases, leaving 12 bases of the junction unmatched.